These 12 T cell receptor beta chains came from one sample sequenced in a study of CD4 T cells in lung cancer. After roughly two weeks with mutant 27-mer peptides, PBMCs were restimulated with peptide-pulsed autologous B cells. After restimulation with peptide-pulsed B cells, live T cells secreting IFNgamma were sorted. At about 3 or 10 cells per well, sorted cells grew for roughly 13 to 20 days. Using immunoSEQ multiplex PCR, the repertoire was profiled, and TCRdb retains in-frame clones only, with some absent. This sample yields about 480 clones, of which around 93% are seen a single time; about nine tenths belongs to the top ten. No antigen has been identified for these receptors. Sequenced: a CD4+ T cell line or clone grown in culture. All receptors derive from a woman aged 60-75 years with non-small cell lung cancer. Some clones in this sample may be carry-over from other donors' samples.

The chain uses TRBV19 and TRBJ2-7, with TRBD2 matching 10 bases. The CDR3 spans 15 residues. Germline V lookup: CDR1 LNHDA, CDR2 SQIVND (reference sequence). The V and J ends lost 4 bases and 4 bases, in that order; junction bases with no gene match: 7. CDR3 sequence reads: CASSNLAGASYEQYF. CDR3 DNA: TGTGCCAGTAGTAACCTAGCGGGAGCTTCGTACGAGCAGTACTTC. Full variable domain (missing parts from reference TRBV19 and TRBJ2-7): DGGITQSPKYLFRKEGQNVTLSCEQNLNHDAMYWYRQDPGQGLRLIYYSQIVNDFQKGDIAEGYSVSREKKESFPLTVTSAQKNPTAFYLCASSNLAGASYEQYFGPGTRLTVT.

As for this clone: A single base is all that separates this from a far larger clone, so a read error is likely. The V gene is TRBV7-9, the J gene TRBJ2-3; 15 nucleotides line up with TRBD2. Losses at the gene ends were 5 bases for V and 1 base for J; bases not matched to a gene: 7. CDR1 and CDR2 (germline): SEHNR, FQNEAQ (reference sequence). CDR3 length: 18 amino acids. CDR3 residues: CASSQQRTSGGGTDTQYF. CDR3 in DNA: TGTGCCAGCAGCCAACAAAGGACTAGCGGGGGGGGCACAGATACGCAGTATTTT.

The chain joins TRBV5-4 to TRBJ1-3, with 8 nucleotides matching TRBD1. V trimming: 4 bases; J trimming: 1 base; junction bases outside the gene matches: 7. The CDR3 extends over 16 amino acids. In germline, CDR1 is SGHNT, CDR2 YYREEE (reference sequence). CDR3 nucleotides: TGTGCCAGCAGCCGGGGACAGGCGGGGTCTGGAAACACCATATATTTT. Protein product: CASSRGQAGSGNTIYF.

This clone was detected only once. The CDR3 nucleotides are TGTGCCAGTAGTATTTCTGGGAACACTGAAGCTTTCTTT. It encodes CASSISGNTEAFF. The V and J genes are TRBV19 and TRBJ1-1; D ambiguous. Germline-derived CDR1 and CDR2 are LNHDA and SQIVND (reference sequence). Trimming took 3 bases from V and 1 from J, leaving 6 bases between them. CDR3 size: 13 residues.

The rearrangement uses TRBV27 and TRBJ2-6; TRBD1 matches at 12 bases. V gave up 2 bases and J gave up 2 bases; unmatched junction bases: 4. CDR1 is MNHEY and CDR2 is SMNVEV in the germline V gene (reference sequence). The CDR3 loop spans 18 amino acids. CDR3: CASSLEGQGAAGANVLTF. In DNA, the CDR3 is TGTGCCAGCAGTTTAGAGGGACAGGGGGCTGCTGGGGCCAACGTCCTGACTTTC.

With regard to this clone: With only one base between it and a far larger clone, this is likely a read error. This rearrangement joins TRBV1 to TRBJ2-3; no check of the table's D call, TRBD2, against the DNA was made. TRBV1 is recorded as a pseudogene. The CDR3 totals 18 residues. The CDR3 DNA follows: TGCACCAGCAGCCAACAAAGGACTAGCGGGGGGGGCACAGATACGCAGTATTTT. It is translated as CTSSQQRTSGGGTDTQYF.

The J gene is TRBJ1-1, the V gene TRBV4-3; no definite D call. This CDR3 spans 13 amino acids. Germline assignment: CDR1 LGHNA and CDR2 YSLEER. Trimming shortened V by 1 base and J by 1 base, and 4 bases separated the two germline ends. CDR3 nucleotides: TGCGCCAGCAGCCAAGCTGGGAACACTGAAGCTTTCTTT. Amino acid sequence: CASSQAGNTEAFF.

This sequence joins TRBV19 and TRBJ1-4; D is perhaps TRBD1 (6 bases). V shed 6 bases and J shed 3 bases, with 14 bases lying between them. CDR3 length: 15 residues. Germline assignment: CDR1 LNHDA and CDR2 SQIVND (reference sequence). The CDR3 spells CASRPIQGANEKLFF. In DNA, the CDR3 is TGTGCCAGTAGACCTATACAGGGCGCTAATGAAAAACTGTTTTTT.

CDR3 in DNA: TGTGCCGTCCCGGGACTAGTGCCCCCAGATACGCAGTATTTT. Protein sequence: CAVPGLVPPDTQYF. V is TRBV2 and J is TRBJ2-3; TRBD2 matches 8 bases. CDR1 SNHLY and CDR2 FYNNEI come from the germline V gene. There are 14 residues in the CDR3. The V segment lost 11 bases and the J segment 4 bases; nucleotides outside the gene matches: 11.

The chain couples TRBV7-9 to TRBJ1-1; no reliable D call. Trimming pared 1 base from V and 4 bases from J, leaving 7 bases between. Germline CDR1 is SEHNR and CDR2 is FQNEAQ (reference sequence). This CDR3 comprises 13 residues. The CDR3 nucleotides read TGTGCCAGCAGCTTAGACGTCGGCACTGAAGCTTTCTTT. It codes for CASSLDVGTEAFF.

V and J are TRBV13 and TRBJ1-1, with 8 bases fitting TRBD1. CDR3 length: 14 amino acids. Germline V gives CDR1 PRHDT, CDR2 FYEKMQ (reference sequence). V shed 5 bases, J shed 4 bases, and the junction held 6 bases outside the gene matches. The CDR3 spells CASSLTGGVTEAFF. The CDR3 DNA sequence: TGTGCCAGCAGCCTCACAGGGGGGGTCACTGAAGCTTTCTTT.

Points on this clone: The same CDR3 can be traced to other DNA sequences in this sample. This chain links TRBV6-5 with TRBJ2-1; tentatively, D is TRBD2 (6 bases). CDR1 is MNHEY and CDR2 is SVGAGI in the germline V gene. This CDR3 is built from 13 residues. The V and J ends lost 3 bases and 8 bases respectively, with 11 bases between them. CDR3 DNA: TGTGCCAGCAGTTATTCCGGGAGCGATGAGCAGTTCTTC. Translation gives CASSYSGSDEQFF.